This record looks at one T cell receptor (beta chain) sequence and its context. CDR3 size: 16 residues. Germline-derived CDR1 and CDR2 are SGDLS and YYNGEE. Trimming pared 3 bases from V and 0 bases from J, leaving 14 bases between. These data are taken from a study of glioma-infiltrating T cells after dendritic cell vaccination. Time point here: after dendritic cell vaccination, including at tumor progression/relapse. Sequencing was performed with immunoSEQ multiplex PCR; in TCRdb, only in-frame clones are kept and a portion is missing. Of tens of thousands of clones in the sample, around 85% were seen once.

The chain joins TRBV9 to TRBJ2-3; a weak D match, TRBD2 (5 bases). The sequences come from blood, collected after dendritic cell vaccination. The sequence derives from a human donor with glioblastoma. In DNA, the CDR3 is TGTGCCAGCAGCGCCCGGACCGGGATAAGCACAGATACGCAGTATTTT. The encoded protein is CASSARTGISTDTQYF. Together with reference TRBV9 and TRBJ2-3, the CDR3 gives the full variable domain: DSGVTQTPKHLITATGQRVTLRCSPRSGDLSVYWYQQSLDQGLQFLIQYYNGEERAKGNILERFSAQQFPDLHSELNLSSLELGDSALYFCASSARTGISTDTQYFGPGTRLTVL.